This T cell receptor beta chain was recorded in a study of blood T cell repertoires in COVID-19. In the study overall: The origin of the acute and convalescent COVID-19 samples was the United States, Italy and Spain. From T cells, B-cell-depleted T cells, or PBMCs came the material, which was cDNA or gDNA.

Sequencing was performed with immunoSEQ multiplex PCR; in TCRdb, only in-frame clones are kept and a portion is missing. Among 350,000 or so clones listed, about 88% were seen once. Individuals aged about 18 to 100 years were recruited from 24 US areas. Participants were placed into cohorts based on the clinical history they reported. The receptor's source is a woman under 40 who had recovered from COVID-19. Sequencing input: PBMCs or T cells enriched from blood (not recorded which).

The DNA for the CDR3 is TGTGCCAGTAGTTCTCGGACAGGGCACATGAACACTGAAGCTTTCTTT. This codes for CASSSRTGHMNTEAFF. V and J are TRBV19 and TRBJ1-1; 8 positions match TRBD1. CDR1 LNHDA and CDR2 SQIVND come from the germline V gene (reference sequence). This CDR3 has 16 amino acids. The junction had 8 bases not matched to a gene; V was cut back by 5 bases and J by 0 bases.